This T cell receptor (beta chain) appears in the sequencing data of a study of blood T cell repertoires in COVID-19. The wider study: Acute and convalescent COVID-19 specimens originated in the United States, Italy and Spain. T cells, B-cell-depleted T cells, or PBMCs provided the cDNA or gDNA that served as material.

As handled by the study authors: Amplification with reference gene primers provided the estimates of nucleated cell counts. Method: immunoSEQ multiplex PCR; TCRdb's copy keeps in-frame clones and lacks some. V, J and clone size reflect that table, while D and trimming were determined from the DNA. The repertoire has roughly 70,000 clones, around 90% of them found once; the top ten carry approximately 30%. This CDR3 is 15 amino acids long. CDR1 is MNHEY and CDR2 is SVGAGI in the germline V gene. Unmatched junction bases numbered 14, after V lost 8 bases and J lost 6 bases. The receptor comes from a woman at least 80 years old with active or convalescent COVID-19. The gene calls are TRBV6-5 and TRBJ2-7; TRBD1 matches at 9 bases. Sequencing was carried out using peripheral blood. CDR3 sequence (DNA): TGTGCCAGCGTAATGTGGGACAGGGAAGCTAGCGAGCAGTACTTC. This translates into CASVMWDREASEQYF.